Following are 9 T cell receptor beta chains from one sample sequenced in a study of metastatic and nonmetastatic thyroid tumors. TCRdb recomputed clones from the PCR reads via MiXCR. The sample includes approximately 19,000 clones, roughly a fifth of them seen just once. No treatment of any kind had been given to any patient before thyroid surgery. Sequenced input: blood. The receptors here all came from a female donor with papillary thyroid cancer or a benign thyroid nodule (not recorded which). Some clones in this sample may be carry-over from other donors' samples.

This clone was found many times. The chain links TRBV28 to TRBJ1-2; D possibly corresponds to TRBD1 (5 bases). V dropped 3 bases and J dropped 4 bases, with 6 bases sitting between them. The germline V gene encodes CDR1 MDHEN and CDR2 SYDVKM. The CDR3 extends over 12 amino acids. The CDR3 reads CASSLGGYGYTF. The CDR3 DNA sequence: TGTGCCAGCAGTTTGGGGGGCTATGGCTACACCTTC.

In its sample, this clone was seen many times. The chain carries TRBV11-3 and TRBJ2-1, with D maybe TRBD2 (6 bases). The ends were cut back, 4 bases at V and 0 bases at J, with 13 bases in the middle. The CDR3 loop spans 16 amino acids. Germline V gene sequence: CDR1 SGHNT, CDR2 YENEEA. The DNA of the CDR3 is TGTGCCAGCAGCTCCCCACGGGGGAGCTCCTACAATGAGCAGTTCTTC. It encodes CASSSPRGSSYNEQFF.

This chain connects TRBV20-1 to TRBJ2-1, with 13 bases fitting TRBD2. This CDR3 has 13 residues. CDR1 and CDR2 (germline): DFQATT, SNEGSKA (reference sequence). The trim removed 3 bases at V and 10 bases at J, leaving 3 bases unmatched. The CDR3 loop is CSASPGLAGEQFF. The CDR3 nucleotides are TGCAGTGCTAGCCCGGGACTAGCGGGGGAGCAGTTCTTC.

By frequency in the sample, this clone is medium-sized. This chain uses TRBV6-2 or TRBV6-3 with TRBJ1-5, with D possibly being TRBD1 (6 bases). This CDR3 region has 13 residues. Between the trimmed V and J ends, which lost 6 bases and 5 bases, there was a span of 11 bases. CDR1 is MNHEY, CDR2 SVGEGT, per germline. The CDR3 DNA sequence: TGTGCCAGCAGGACGGACAGTCATCAGCCCCAGCATTTT. Residues: CASRTDSHQPQHF.

V is TRBV2 and J is TRBJ2-1, with 14 bases matching TRBD2. Trimming cost V 5 bases and J 6 bases; bases outside gene matches: 9. This CDR3 is 17 amino acids long. Germline loops: CDR1 SNHLY, CDR2 FYNNEI. CDR3 DNA sequence: TGTGCCAGCAGTCCGACTAGCGGGAGGGCCCTCGGCAATGAGCAGTTCTTC. Residues: CASSPTSGRALGNEQFF.

Remarks on this clone: The junction departs from germline at one end; a sequencing error may be responsible. The V and J genes are TRBV6-2 or TRBV6-3 and TRBJ2-3; 11 bases map to TRBD1. The CDR3 is 14 amino acids. Germline V gene data show CDR1 as MNHEY and CDR2 as SVGEGT. The CDR3: CPSSRRTGGDTQYF. CDR3 nucleotides: TGTCCCAGCAGCCGACGGACAGGGGGCGATACCCAGTATTTT.

The V and J genes are TRBV20-1 and TRBJ1-1, with no clear D. Between the trimmed V and J ends, which lost 3 bases and 0 bases, there was a span of 11 bases. Germline assignment: CDR1 DFQATT and CDR2 SNEGSKA (reference sequence). CDR3 length equals 14 residues. CDR3 DNA: TGCAGTGCTAGTGGGGAGTTGATGAACACTGAAGCTTTCTTT. This sequence encodes CSASGELMNTEAFF.

This clone was counted a few times. V and J are TRBV6-2 or TRBV6-3 and TRBJ2-7; D perhaps matches TRBD2 (6 bases). The germline V gene encodes CDR1 MNHEY and CDR2 SVGEGT. CDR3 length: 17 residues. Trimming cost V 4 bases and J 7 bases, with 26 bases left between them. The DNA of the CDR3 is TGTGCCAGCAGTTCTCCCGGGAGCCCGACCTCGCCCTGGGAGCAGTACTTC. Translating it yields CASSSPGSPTSPWEQYF.

This clone has more than one count but fewer than ten. The rearrangement uses TRBV27 and TRBJ2-2, with a possible D match to TRBD1 (6 bases). Trimming cost V 10 bases and J 7 bases, with 22 bases left between them. The length of the CDR3 is 15 residues. Germline V lookup: CDR1 MNHEY, CDR2 SMNVEV (reference sequence). The CDR3 DNA is TGTGCCACCCGAACAGGGAGCATGTTAGTCGGGGAGCTGTTTTTT. Protein sequence: CATRTGSMLVGELFF.